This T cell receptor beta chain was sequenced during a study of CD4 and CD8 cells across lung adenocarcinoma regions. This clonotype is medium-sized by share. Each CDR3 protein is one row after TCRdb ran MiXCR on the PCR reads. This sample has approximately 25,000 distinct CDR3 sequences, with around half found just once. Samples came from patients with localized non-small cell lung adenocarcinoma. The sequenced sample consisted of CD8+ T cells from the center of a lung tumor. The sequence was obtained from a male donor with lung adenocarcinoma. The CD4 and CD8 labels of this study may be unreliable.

CDR3: CASSPTLAKNIQYF. The CDR3 nucleotides are TGTGCCAGCAGCCCGACATTAGCCAAAAACATTCAGTACTTC. V is TRBV27 and J is TRBJ2-4; the D is unclear. Per the germline V gene, CDR1 is MNHEY and CDR2 is SMNVEV (reference sequence). Trimming removed 6 bases from V and 0 bases from J, with 9 bases in between. The CDR3 is 14 residues long.